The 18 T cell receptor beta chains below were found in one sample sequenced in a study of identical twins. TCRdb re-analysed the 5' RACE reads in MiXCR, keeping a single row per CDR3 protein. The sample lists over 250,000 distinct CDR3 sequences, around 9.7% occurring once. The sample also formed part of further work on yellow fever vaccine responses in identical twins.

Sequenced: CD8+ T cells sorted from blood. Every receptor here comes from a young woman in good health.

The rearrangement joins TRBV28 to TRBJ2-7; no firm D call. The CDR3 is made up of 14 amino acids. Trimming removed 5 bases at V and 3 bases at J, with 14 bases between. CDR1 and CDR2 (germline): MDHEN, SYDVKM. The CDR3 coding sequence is TGTGCCAGCAGTACAATAACAGTAGTCTACGAGCAGTACTTC. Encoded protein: CASSTITVVYEQYF.

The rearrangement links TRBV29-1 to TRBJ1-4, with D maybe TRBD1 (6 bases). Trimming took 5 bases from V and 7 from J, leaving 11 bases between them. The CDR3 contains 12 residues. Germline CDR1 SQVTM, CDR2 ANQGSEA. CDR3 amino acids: CSVTGFGEKLFF. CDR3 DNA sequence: TGCAGCGTTACAGGGTTCGGTGAAAAACTGTTTTTT.

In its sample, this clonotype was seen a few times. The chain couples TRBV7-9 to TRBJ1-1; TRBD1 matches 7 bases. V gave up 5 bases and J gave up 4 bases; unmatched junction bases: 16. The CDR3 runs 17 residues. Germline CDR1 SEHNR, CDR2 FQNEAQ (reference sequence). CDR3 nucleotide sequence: TGTGCCAGCAGCGCCCGGGACAGCGCTAAAATGGGCACTGAAGCTTTCTTT. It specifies CASSARDSAKMGTEAFF.

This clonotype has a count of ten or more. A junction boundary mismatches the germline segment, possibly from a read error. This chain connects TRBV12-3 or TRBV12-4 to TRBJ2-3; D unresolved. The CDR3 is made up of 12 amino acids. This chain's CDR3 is CASSLVTDTQYF. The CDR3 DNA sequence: TGTGCCAGCAGCTTAGTTACAGATACGCAGTATTTT.

The CDR3 sequence: CASSEDSPLRLSSGANVLTF. Here the CDR3 DNA reads TGTGCCAGCAGCGAAGACAGTCCGCTCAGGTTGTCCTCTGGGGCCAACGTCCTGACTTTC. This chain connects TRBV7-6 to TRBJ2-6, with D possibly matching TRBD1 (5 bases). V gave up 5 bases and J gave up 0 bases, with 23 bases separating them. The CDR3 is 20 residues long. CDR1 is SGHVS, CDR2 FNYEAQ, per germline. The full variable domain, its missing parts supplied by reference TRBV7-6 and TRBJ2-6, is GAGVSQSPRYKVTKRGQDVALRCDPISGHVSLYWYRQALGQGPEFLTYFNYEAQQDKSGLPNDRFSAERPEGSISTLTIQRTEQRDSAMYRCASSEDSPLRLSSGANVLTFGAGSRLTVL.

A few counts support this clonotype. CDR3 region: CSGTPRSTDTQYF. The CDR3 DNA is TGCAGCGGAACACCCCGAAGCACAGATACGCAGTATTTT. The rearrangement uses TRBV29-1 and TRBJ2-3; D uncertain. The CDR3 runs 13 residues. CDR1 and CDR2 from the germline V gene are SQVTM and ANQGSEA. Trimming stripped 7 bases from V and 0 bases from J, with 11 bases between.

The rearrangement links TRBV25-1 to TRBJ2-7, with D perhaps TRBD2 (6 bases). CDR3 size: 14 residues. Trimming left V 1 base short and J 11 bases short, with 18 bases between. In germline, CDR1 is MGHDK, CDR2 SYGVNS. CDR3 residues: CASSESATPPGEYF. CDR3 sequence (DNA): TGTGCCAGCAGTGAATCGGCAACCCCCCCGGGGGAGTACTTC.

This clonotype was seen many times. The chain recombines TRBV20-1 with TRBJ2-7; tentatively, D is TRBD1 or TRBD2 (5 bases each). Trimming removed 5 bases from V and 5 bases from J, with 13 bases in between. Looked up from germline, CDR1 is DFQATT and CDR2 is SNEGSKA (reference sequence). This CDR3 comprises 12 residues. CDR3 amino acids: CSARWGFNEQYF. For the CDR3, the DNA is TGCAGTGCTCGATGGGGGTTTAACGAGCAGTACTTC.

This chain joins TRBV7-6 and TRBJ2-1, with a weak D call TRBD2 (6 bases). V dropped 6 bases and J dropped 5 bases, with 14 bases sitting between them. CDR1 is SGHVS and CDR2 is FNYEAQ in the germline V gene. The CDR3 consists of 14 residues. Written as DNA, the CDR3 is TGTGCCAGCAGGGTACTAGCAGTACACAATGAGCAGTTCTTC. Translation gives CASRVLAVHNEQFF.

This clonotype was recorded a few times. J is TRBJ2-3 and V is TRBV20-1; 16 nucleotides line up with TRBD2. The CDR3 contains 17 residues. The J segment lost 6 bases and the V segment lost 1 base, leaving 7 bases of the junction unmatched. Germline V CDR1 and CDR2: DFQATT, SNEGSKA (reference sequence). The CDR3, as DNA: TGCAGTGCTAGAGGGACGTGGGGACTAGCGGGAGGGGATACGCAGTATTTT. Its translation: CSARGTWGLAGGDTQYF.

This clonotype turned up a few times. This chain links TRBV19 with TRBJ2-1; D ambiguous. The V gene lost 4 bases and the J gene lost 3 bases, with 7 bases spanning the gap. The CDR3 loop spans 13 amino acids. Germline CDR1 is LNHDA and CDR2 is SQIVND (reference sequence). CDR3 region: CASSTRHYNEQFF. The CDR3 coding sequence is TGTGCCAGTAGTACGCGACACTACAATGAGCAGTTCTTC.

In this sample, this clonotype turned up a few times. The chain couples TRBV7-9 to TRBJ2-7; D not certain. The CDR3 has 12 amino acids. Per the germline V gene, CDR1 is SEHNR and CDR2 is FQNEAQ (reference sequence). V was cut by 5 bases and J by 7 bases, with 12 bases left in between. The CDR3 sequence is CASSHLEWEQYF. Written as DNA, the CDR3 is TGTGCCAGCAGCCACCTGGAGTGGGAGCAGTACTTC.

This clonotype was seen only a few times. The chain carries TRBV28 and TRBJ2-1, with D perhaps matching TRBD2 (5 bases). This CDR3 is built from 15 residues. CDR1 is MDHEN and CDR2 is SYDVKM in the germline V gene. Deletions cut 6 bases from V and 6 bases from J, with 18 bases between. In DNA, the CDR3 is TGTGCCAGCAGGTCCCGGATGGAGCGGCCCAATGAGCAGTTCTTC. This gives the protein CASRSRMERPNEQFF. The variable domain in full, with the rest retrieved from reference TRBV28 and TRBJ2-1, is DVKVTQSSRYLVKRTGEKVFLECVQDMDHENMFWYRQDPGLGLRLIYFSYDVKMKEKGDIPEGYSVSREKKERFSLILESASTNQTSMYLCASRSRMERPNEQFFGPGTRLTVL.

This CDR3 is CASTLGNTYEQYF. In DNA, the CDR3 is TGCGCCAGCACGTTAGGGAATACCTACGAGCAGTACTTC. The chain joins TRBV5-1 to TRBJ2-7; D is unresolved. CDR3 length: 13 residues. CDR1 is SGHRS, CDR2 YFSETQ, per germline. V lost 6 bases and J lost 2, with 12 bases in between.

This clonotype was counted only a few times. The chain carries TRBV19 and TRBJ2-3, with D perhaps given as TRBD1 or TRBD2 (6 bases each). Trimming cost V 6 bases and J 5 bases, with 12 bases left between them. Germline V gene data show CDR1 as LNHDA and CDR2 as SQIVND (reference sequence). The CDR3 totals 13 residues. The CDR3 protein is CASSPGGGDTQYF. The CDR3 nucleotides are TGTGCCAGTAGCCCTGGAGGGGGAGATACGCAGTATTTT.

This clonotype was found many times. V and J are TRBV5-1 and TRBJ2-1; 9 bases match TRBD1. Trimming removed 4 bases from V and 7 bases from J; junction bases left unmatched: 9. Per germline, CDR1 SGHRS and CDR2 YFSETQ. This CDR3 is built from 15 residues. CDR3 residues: CASSIGQGWLNEQFF. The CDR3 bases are TGCGCCAGCAGCATAGGACAGGGGTGGTTAAATGAGCAGTTCTTC.

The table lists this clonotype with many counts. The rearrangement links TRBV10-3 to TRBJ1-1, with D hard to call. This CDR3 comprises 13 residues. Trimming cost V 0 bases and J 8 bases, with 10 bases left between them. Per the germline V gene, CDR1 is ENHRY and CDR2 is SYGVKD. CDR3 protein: CAISESAGPEAFF. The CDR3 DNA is TGTGCCATCAGTGAGTCTGCAGGACCAGAAGCTTTCTTT.

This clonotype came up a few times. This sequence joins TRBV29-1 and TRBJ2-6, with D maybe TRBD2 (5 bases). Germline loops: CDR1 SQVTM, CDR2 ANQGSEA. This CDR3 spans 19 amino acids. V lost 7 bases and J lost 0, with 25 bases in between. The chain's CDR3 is CSGSGYRLKANSGANVLTF. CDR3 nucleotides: TGCAGCGGATCGGGATACAGATTAAAGGCGAACTCTGGGGCCAACGTCCTGACTTTC.